This T cell receptor (beta chain) was obtained from a study of T-cell memory formation after mild COVID-19. On the study more broadly: TCR clusters showed largely donor specificity.

The CDR3 loop spans 16 amino acids. Germline assignment: CDR1 SGHRS and CDR2 YFSETQ. V lost 3 bases and J lost 1; bases outside the gene matches: 9. To note about this clonotype: The antigen remains unidentified.

A 5'RACE reaction primed in the constant segment made cDNA libraries of TCR alpha and TCR beta, and these carried sample barcodes and UMIs. TCRdb re-called the 5' RACE reads with MiXCR, one entry per CDR3 protein. The table lists some 160,000 distinct CDR3 sequences, roughly 13% of them singletons, with approximately 3.3% in the top ten. Study-wide results and caveats: Later expanders leaned CD4+, whereas clones that contracted between day 15 and 85 were balanced CD4/CD8. Second-wave clones with a day 37 peak had unconfirmed SARS-CoV-2 specificity.

Sequenced input: PBMCs or a T cell subset sorted from them (not recorded which). The sequence derives from a man between 18 and 29 years old who had mild COVID-19 (a few samples of this study predate the infection). Cell type and time point are not known. This chain uses TRBV5-1 with TRBJ2-5, with 7 bases aligning to TRBD1. The CDR3 is CASSWASGQVQETQYF. CDR3 bases: TGCGCCAGCAGCTGGGCCTCCGGACAGGTCCAAGAGACCCAGTACTTC. Using reference TRBV5-1 and TRBJ2-5 for the parts outside the CDR3, the full variable domain is KAGVTQTPRYLIKTRGQQVTLSCSPISGHRSVSWYQQTPGQGLQFLFEYFSETQRNKGNFPGRFSGRQFSNSRSEMNVSTLELGDSALYLCASSWASGQVQETQYFGPGTRLLVL.